A selection of T cell receptor beta chains follows, all from one sample in a study of T-cell memory formation after mild COVID-19. TCRdb passed the 5' RACE reads through MiXCR, listing each CDR3 protein once. This sample has about 270,000 distinct CDR3 sequences; more than 15% occur once, and the top ten carry around 23%. Sequenced: PBMCs or a T cell subset sorted from them (not recorded which). The receptors here all came from a man between 18 and 35 years old who had mild COVID-19 (a few samples of this study predate the infection). Cell type and time point are not known. Both conserved end residues are part of each CDR3.

TRBJ2-3	TRBV7-2	CASAPGGALTDTQYF
TRBJ1-2	TRBV12-3/TRBV12-4	CASSLYTGYGTDGYTF
TRBJ2-3	TRBV2	CASRWRGRGASSTDTQYF
TRBJ2-3	TRBV3-1	CASSQLAGSLTDTQYF
TRBJ2-5	TRBV28	CASSLHGETQYF
TRBJ2-5	TRBV2	CASMGRRTGGETQYF
TRBJ2-7	TRBV4-2	CASSQDPTGSYEQYF
TRBJ2-5	TRBV2	CASSQQASGVQETQYF
TRBJ2-2	TRBV12-3/TRBV12-4	CASRFAGYANTGELFF
TRBJ2-3	TRBV29-1	CSVKTASTDTQYF
TRBJ2-1	TRBV20-1	CSARPLAGRDEQFF
TRBJ2-2	TRBV12-5	CASGSGRFLDTGELFF
TRBJ2-3	TRBV7-8	CASSLYSRGGRDTQYF
TRBJ2-2	TRBV7-3	CASSSGSRGNTGELFF
TRBJ2-3	TRBV6-5	CASSGWGGTDTQYF
TRBJ1-1	TRBV4-3	CASSQDRALNTEAFF
TRBJ2-3	TRBV4-3	CASSQDPGTGGTDTQYF
TRBJ1-1	TRBV6-2/TRBV6-3	CASSYWDFTEAFF
TRBJ2-1	TRBV6-5	CASSYSRGSYNEQFF
TRBJ2-3	TRBV5-5	CASSLVWTRSTDTQYF
TRBJ2-3	TRBV14	CASSQRPVRTDTQYF
TRBJ2-2	TRBV4-1	CASSPPSGGNTGELFF
TRBJ1-2	TRBV25-1	CASQPDGGNYGYTF
TRBJ2-3	TRBV6-2/TRBV6-3	CASSPEARGDTQYF
TRBJ1-5	TRBV6-2/TRBV6-3	CASSPLGIFGDSNQPQHF
TRBJ1-2	TRBV27	CASSLWGSRLGGYTF
TRBJ2-2	TRBV2	CASRDDTGELFF
TRBJ2-5	TRBV7-6	CASSSDRGQGETQYF
TRBJ2-7	TRBV4-2	CASSQRDGGGYEQYF
TRBJ2-3	TRBV11-2	CASSPPPRDTQYF
TRBJ2-1	TRBV3-1	CASSQPASGGRGNEQFF
TRBJ1-2	TRBV28	CASSSPGTGSNGYTF
TRBJ2-5	TRBV4-3	CASSQVAGRQETQYF
TRBJ2-3	TRBV4-3	CASSQGHRGADTQYF
TRBJ1-2	TRBV7-9	CASSLMDYGYTF
TRBJ2-1	TRBV20-1	CSARGGQPGQFF
TRBJ2-3	TRBV4-3	CASSQNREGDTQYF
TRBJ1-3	TRBV6-6	CASSYGAPGSGNTIYF
TRBJ1-5	TRBV12-3/TRBV12-4	CASSLGDNQPQHF
TRBJ1-5	TRBV7-2	CASSQNRNQPQHF
TRBJ2-3	TRBV5-1	CASSGTPVASGSTQYF
TRBJ2-3	TRBV4-2	CASRDGGGLLTDTQYF